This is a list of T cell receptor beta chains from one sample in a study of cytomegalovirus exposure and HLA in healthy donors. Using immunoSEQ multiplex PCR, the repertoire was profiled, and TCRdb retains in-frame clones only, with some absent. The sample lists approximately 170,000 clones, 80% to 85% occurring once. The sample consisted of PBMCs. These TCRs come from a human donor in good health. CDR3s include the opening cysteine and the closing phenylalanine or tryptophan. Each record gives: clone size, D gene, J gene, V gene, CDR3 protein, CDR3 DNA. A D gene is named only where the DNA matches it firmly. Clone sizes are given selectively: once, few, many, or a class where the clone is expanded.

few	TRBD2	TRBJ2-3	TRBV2	CASSGVSGGTDTQYF	TGTGCCAGCAGTGGGGTTAGCGGGGGGACAGATACGCAGTATTTT
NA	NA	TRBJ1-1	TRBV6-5	CASTTVYGTEAFF	TGTGCCAGCACCACTGTTTACGGCACTGAAGCTTTCTTT
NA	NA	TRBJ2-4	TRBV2	CASSRLSGGAPVDIQYF	TGTGCCAGCAGTCGACTTAGTGGGGGGGCCCCTGTAGACATTCAGTACTTC
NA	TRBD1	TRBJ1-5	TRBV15	CATSSDTGVGNQPQHF	TGTGCCACCAGCAGCGATACAGGGGTTGGAAATCAGCCCCAGCATTTT
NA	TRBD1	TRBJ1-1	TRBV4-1	CASSLLTGGTEAFF	TGCGCCAGCAGCCTACTGACAGGGGGCACTGAAGCTTTCTTT
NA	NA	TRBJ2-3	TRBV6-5	CASSYRTSTDTQYF	TGTGCCAGCAGTTACAGGACTAGCACAGATACGCAGTATTTT
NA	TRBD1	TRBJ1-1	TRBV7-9	CASRPTGVSNTEAFF	TGTGCCAGCAGACCAACAGGGGTTTCGAACACTGAAGCTTTCTTT
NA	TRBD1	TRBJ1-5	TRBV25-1	CASGDRGPGNQPQHF	TGTGCCAGCGGGGACAGGGGACCTGGCAATCAGCCCCAGCATTTT
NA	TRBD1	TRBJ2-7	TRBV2	CASSGTGVPYEQYF	TGTGCCAGCAGTGGGACAGGGGTCCCCTACGAGCAGTACTTC
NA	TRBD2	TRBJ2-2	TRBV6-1	CASSELAGEVGELFF	TGTGCCAGCAGTGAACTAGCGGGGGAGGTCGGGGAGCTGTTTTTT
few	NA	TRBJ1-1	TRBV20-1	CSVGYTEAFF	TGCAGTGTCGGGTACACTGAAGCTTTCTTT
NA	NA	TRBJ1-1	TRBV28	CASRPTGSQNTEAFF	TGTGCCAGCAGGCCAACGGGTTCCCAAAACACTGAAGCTTTCTTT
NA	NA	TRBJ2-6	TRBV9	CASSRGGGDGANVLTF	TGTGCCAGCAGCAGAGGAGGGGGGGATGGGGCCAACGTCCTGACTTTC
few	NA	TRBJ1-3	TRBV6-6	CASSAGAPAGNTIYF	TGTGCCAGCAGTGCGGGGGCACCCGCTGGAAACACCATATATTTT
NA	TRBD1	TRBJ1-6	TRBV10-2	CASRTGEANSPLHF	TGCGCCAGCAGGACAGGGGAGGCTAATTCACCCCTCCACTTT
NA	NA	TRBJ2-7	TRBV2	CASRLSGGGLYEQYF	TGTGCCAGCAGGCTTAGCGGCGGGGGCCTCTACGAGCAGTACTTC